This T cell receptor beta chain is from a study of cytomegalovirus exposure and HLA in healthy donors. Study-level results: Previously analyzed data showed that most TCR beta V segments were productive at a frequency of about 87% or about 30%.

PCR amplification relied on 60 Vbeta primers (plus 13 Jbeta primers). TCRdb keeps only in-frame clones here, not all; method: immunoSEQ multiplex PCR. The data show fewer than 110,000 clones, under 85% seen once. This CDR3 comprises 15 residues. Germline V gene data show CDR1 as SGHRS and CDR2 as YFSETQ. Trimming shortened V by 4 bases and J by 0 bases, and 11 bases separated the two germline ends. There are a few counts of this clone. Its antigen is as yet unknown. The clonotype originates from a male donor in good health and CMV-seronegative. This chain links TRBV5-1 with TRBJ2-1; D may be TRBD1 (6 bases). Material for sequencing was PBMCs. CDR3 residues: CASSADSSSYNEQFF. The CDR3 DNA sequence: TGCGCCAGCAGCGCGGACAGTAGCTCCTACAATGAGCAGTTCTTC. Complete variable domain (other parts from reference TRBV5-1 and TRBJ2-1): KAGVTQTPRYLIKTRGQQVTLSCSPISGHRSVSWYQQTPGQGLQFLFEYFSETQRNKGNFPGRFSGRQFSNSRSEMNVSTLELGDSALYLCASSADSSSYNEQFFGPGTRLTVL.